This T cell receptor (beta chain) is drawn from a study of blood T cell repertoires in COVID-19. Study as a whole: Samples representing acute and convalescent COVID-19 were sourced from the United States, Italy and Spain.

The authors' processing: Amplification from reference gene primers served as the basis for estimated nucleated cell counts. Method: immunoSEQ multiplex PCR; TCRdb's copy keeps in-frame clones and lacks some. The D gene and trimming were derived from the DNA, and the V and J assignments and clone size from that table. Among over 120,000 clones listed, 85% to 90% were seen once. This CDR3 has 17 residues. From germline, CDR1 is LNHDA and CDR2 SQIVND (reference sequence). Unmatched junction bases numbered 14, after V lost 1 base and J lost 8 bases. The sequenced sample consisted of peripheral blood. The TCR comes from a woman between 50 and 59 years old with active or convalescent COVID-19. The rearrangement uses TRBV19 and TRBJ2-1; TRBD2 aligns across 7 bases. The CDR3 loop reads CASSIAPSGSFPYEQFF. The DNA of the CDR3 is TGTGCCAGTAGTATAGCTCCTAGCGGATCATTTCCGTATGAGCAGTTCTTC.